Listed below are T cell receptor beta chains from one sample, sequenced in a study of T cell changes during pregnancy in multiple sclerosis. Repertoires were generated with immunoSEQ multiplex PCR, while TCRdb's copy carries only in-frame clones and drops some. The data hold roughly 84,000 clones, with roughly 95% observed a single time. The material sequenced was peripheral blood, taken in the third trimester of pregnancy. The receptors were gathered from a female donor in good health, enrolled as a control in a pregnancy study. CDR3s include the opening cysteine and the closing phenylalanine or tryptophan. D genes are given only for firm matches. Size is stated for part of the rows, as once, few or many counts, or as a class when the clone is expanded.

TRBV18	NA	TRBJ1-4	TRBD1	CASSPSGGAGEKLFF	TGTGCCAGCTCACCATCAGGGGGCGCAGGAGAAAAACTGTTTTTT
TRBV6-4	NA	TRBJ2-7	TRBD1	CAPGGRPEQYF	TGTGCCCCAGGGGGCAGACCCGAGCAGTACTTC
TRBV15	NA	TRBJ2-3	NA	CATSTGEGDGSTDTQYF	TGTGCCACCAGCACCGGCGAGGGGGACGGTAGCACAGATACGCAGTATTTT
TRBV7-2	NA	TRBJ2-7	TRBD1	CASSSNRDSYEQYF	TGTGCCAGCAGCTCAAACAGGGACAGCTACGAGCAGTACTTC
TRBV7-9	NA	TRBJ2-5	TRBD1	CASSWGQGLEETQYF	TGTGCCAGCAGCTGGGGACAGGGGTTAGAAGAGACCCAGTACTTC
TRBV11-3	NA	TRBJ1-2	TRBD1	CASSLESSGQEGGYTF	TGTGCCAGCAGCTTAGAAAGTTCCGGACAGGAGGGGGGCTACACCTTC
TRBV7-2	NA	TRBJ1-3	TRBD1	CASSPQPGQLYSGNTIYF	TGTGCCAGCAGCCCACAACCGGGACAGTTATACTCTGGAAACACCATATATTTT
TRBV18	NA	TRBJ2-7	TRBD2	CASSPSSGGRFEQYF	TGTGCCAGCTCACCCAGTAGCGGGGGCAGATTCGAGCAGTACTTC
TRBV5-1	NA	TRBJ2-1	TRBD1	CASSTGGGIAYNEQFF	TGCGCCAGCAGCACAGGGGGTGGTATAGCCTACAATGAGCAGTTCTTC
TRBV4-2	NA	TRBJ2-3	NA	CASSQEAFGRDTQYF	TGTGCCAGCAGCCAAGAAGCTTTTGGGAGAGATACGCAGTATTTT
TRBV28	NA	TRBJ2-3	NA	CASTLSGRDTDTQYF	TGTGCCAGCACCCTTAGCGGAAGAGACACAGATACGCAGTATTTT
TRBV2	once	TRBJ1-5	NA	CASSQPWQGPSQNQPQHF	TGTGCCAGCAGTCAACCCTGGCAGGGGCCCTCCCAGAATCAGCCCCAGCATTTT
TRBV29-1	NA	TRBJ2-1	TRBD2	CSVGGGRGFYNEQFF	TGCAGCGTGGGAGGCGGGAGAGGGTTCTACAATGAGCAGTTCTTC
TRBV6-5	NA	TRBJ1-2	TRBD1	CASSQGQGPNYGYTF	TGTGCCAGCAGTCAAGGACAGGGCCCTAACTATGGCTACACCTTC
TRBV28	NA	TRBJ1-2	NA	CASSSGGYGYTF	TGTGCCAGCAGTAGTGGGGGCTACGGCTACACCTTC
TRBV27	NA	TRBJ2-7	TRBD2	CASSFSTSGRYEQYF	TGTGCCAGCAGTTTCAGTACTAGCGGGAGGTACGAGCAGTACTTC